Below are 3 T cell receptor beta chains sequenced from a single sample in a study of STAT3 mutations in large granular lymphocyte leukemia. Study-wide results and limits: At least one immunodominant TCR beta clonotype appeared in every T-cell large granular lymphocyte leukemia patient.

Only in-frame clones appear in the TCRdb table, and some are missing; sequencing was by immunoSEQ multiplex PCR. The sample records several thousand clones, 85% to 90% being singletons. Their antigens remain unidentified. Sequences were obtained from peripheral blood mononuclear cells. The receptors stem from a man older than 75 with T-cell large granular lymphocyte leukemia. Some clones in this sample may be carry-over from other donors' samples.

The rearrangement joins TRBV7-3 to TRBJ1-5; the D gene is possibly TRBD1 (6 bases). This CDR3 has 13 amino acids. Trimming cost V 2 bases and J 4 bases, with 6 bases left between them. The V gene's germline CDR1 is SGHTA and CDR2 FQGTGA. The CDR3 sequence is CASSLGQNQPQHF. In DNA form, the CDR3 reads TGTGCCAGCAGCTTAGGACAGAATCAGCCCCAGCATTTT.

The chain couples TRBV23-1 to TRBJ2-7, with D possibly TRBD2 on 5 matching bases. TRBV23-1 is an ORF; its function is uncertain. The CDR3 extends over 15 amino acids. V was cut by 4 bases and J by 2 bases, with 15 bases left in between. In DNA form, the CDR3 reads TGCGCCAGCAGTCGAAAGGACGGGATGACCTACGAGCAGTACTTC. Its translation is CASSRKDGMTYEQYF.

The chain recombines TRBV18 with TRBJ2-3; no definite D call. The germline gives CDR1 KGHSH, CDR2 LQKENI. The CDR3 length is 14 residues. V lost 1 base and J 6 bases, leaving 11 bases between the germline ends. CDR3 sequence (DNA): TGTGCCAGCTCACCACGGGAATCTTCTGATACGCAGTATTTT. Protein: CASSPRESSDTQYF.